This passage covers 19 T cell receptor beta chains from one sample sequenced in a study of CD8 T cells in ankylosing spondylitis (dated by TCRdb to between 2016 and 2019). The investigation overall reported the following: A TCR beta motif made up of fewer than 10 highly homologous amino acid variants appeared to be characteristic of blood from ankylosing spondylitis patients.

Libraries were prepared through 5' RACE. The instrument was an Illumina HiSeq 2500. Using fastp trimming at Q25 and MiXCR clonotype assembly, TCRdb reanalyzed the public sequencing data and kept in-frame beta chains. Rows matching on CDR3 protein sequence are summarized as one entry with the most common DNA and genes. The sample table holds roughly 700,000 distinct CDR3 sequences, of which around 19% were seen once. Of the sample, around 19% is held by the ten largest clones. No cognate antigen is known for these TCRs. Sequenced sample: blood, either unsorted or a sorted T cell fraction (not recorded which). These receptors all come from a male donor with ankylosing spondylitis.

A few counts support this clonotype. The rearrangement uses TRBV5-1 and TRBJ1-1; possible D gene TRBD1, 6 bases. The CDR3 consists of 14 residues. Germline CDR1 reads SGHRS; CDR2 reads YFSETQ. V lost 3 bases, J lost 4 bases, and 13 bases lay in between. This CDR3 is CASSSVPGATEAFF. The DNA of the CDR3 is TGCGCCAGCAGCTCAGTACCAGGGGCCACTGAAGCTTTCTTT.

V and J are TRBV6-2 or TRBV6-3 and TRBJ2-2; 7 positions agree with TRBD1. The CDR3 is 15 amino acids. Germline V lookup: CDR1 MNHEY, CDR2 SVGEGT. Trimming at V came to 6 bases and at J to 3 bases, leaving 7 bases not matched to a gene. The CDR3: CASSPGTVDTGELFF. DNA of the CDR3: TGTGCCAGCAGCCCCGGGACAGTAGACACCGGGGAGCTGTTTTTT.

The CDR3 here is CASSSEVRDEQFF. DNA for the CDR3: TGTGCCAGCAGCTCAGAGGTTCGAGATGAGCAGTTCTTC. The rearrangement links TRBV11-2 to TRBJ2-1; D not certain. The CDR3 runs to 13 residues. CDR1 SGHAT and CDR2 FQNNGV come from the germline V gene. V was trimmed by 4 bases and J by 8 bases, leaving 12 bases between them.

This clonotype appeared a few times. V usage is TRBV7-3 and J usage is TRBJ2-1; D remains unclear. The germline V gene encodes CDR1 SGHTA and CDR2 FQGTGA. V shed 2 bases and J shed 0 bases, with 11 bases lying between them. The CDR3 is 16 residues long. CDR3 in amino acids: CASSLDSSSSYNEQFF. CDR3 sequence (DNA): TGTGCCAGCAGCTTAGACTCCTCGAGCTCCTACAATGAGCAGTTCTTC.

CDR3 amino acids: CTSSDLGTPSTDTQYF. In DNA, the CDR3 is TGCACCAGCAGCGACCTGGGGACGCCAAGCACAGATACGCAGTATTTT. The chain is built from TRBV1 and TRBJ2-3; no check of the table's D call, TRBD1, against the DNA was made. TRBV1 is given as a pseudogene. The CDR3 has 16 residues.

In its sample, this clonotype was seen a few times. The rearrangement uses TRBV10-3 and TRBJ2-7; D unresolved. Germline lookup yields CDR1 ENHRY and CDR2 SYGVKD. There are 15 residues in the CDR3. V lost 4 bases to trimming and J lost 0 bases, with 13 bases between them. CDR3 nucleotides: TGTGCCATCAGTGCTCAGAGCATATCCTCCTACGAGCAGTACTTC. Translation gives CAISAQSISSYEQYF.

The V call is TRBV6-5, the J call TRBJ2-3; unclear D gene. Per germline, CDR1 MNHEY and CDR2 SVGAGI. This CDR3 contains 13 residues. V gave up 2 bases and J gave up 2 bases, with 5 bases separating them. DNA of the CDR3: TGTGCCAGCAGTTACGAATACACAGATACGCAGTATTTT. Its protein product is CASSYEYTDTQYF.

V usage is TRBV2 and J usage is TRBJ1-2, with 7 bases that match TRBD1. CDR1 SNHLY and CDR2 FYNNEI come from the germline V gene. There are 14 residues in the CDR3. V gave up 6 bases and J gave up 0 bases; unmatched junction bases: 4. For the CDR3, the DNA is TGTGCCAGCAGAAGGGACAGCACTAACTATGGCTACACCTTC. Amino acid sequence: CASRRDSTNYGYTF.

This clonotype occurred a few times. The gene calls are TRBV5-6 and TRBJ2-5; D is perhaps TRBD2 (7 bases). This CDR3 is 16 amino acids long. Trimming left V 2 bases short and J 2 bases short, with 16 bases between. CDR1 and CDR2 (germline): SGHDT, YYEEEE. As DNA, the CDR3 is TGTGCCAGCAGCTTAATACAGGGCGGGGGACAAGAGACCCAGTACTTC. It yields the protein CASSLIQGGGQETQYF.

The chain uses TRBV10-3 and TRBJ2-3, with 10 positions matching TRBD2. V trimming: 3 bases; J trimming: 4 bases; junction bases outside the gene matches: 4. CDR1 is ENHRY, CDR2 SYGVKD, per germline. The CDR3 loop spans 15 amino acids. The CDR3 sequence is CAISELAGKPDTQYF. CDR3 bases: TGTGCCATCAGTGAACTAGCGGGAAAGCCAGATACGCAGTATTTT.

This chain links TRBV4-1 with TRBJ1-6; D remains unclear. Germline V lookup: CDR1 MGHRA, CDR2 YSYEKL. V lost 4 bases and J 6 bases, leaving 10 bases between the germline ends. This CDR3 spans 14 amino acids. This CDR3 reads CASSLRHSNSPLHF. CDR3 coding DNA: TGCGCCAGCAGCCTAAGGCACAGTAATTCACCCCTCCACTTT.

The V and J genes are TRBV4-1 and TRBJ1-2; tentatively, D is TRBD1 (6 bases). The CDR3 length is 16 residues. V gave up 0 bases and J gave up 4 bases, with 15 bases separating them. Germline loops: CDR1 MGHRA, CDR2 YSYEKL. The CDR3 loop is CASSQDPTGATYGYTF. CDR3 in DNA: TGCGCCAGCAGCCAAGATCCGACGGGGGCGACCTATGGCTACACCTTC.

V is TRBV28 and J is TRBJ2-5; D is ambiguous. The length of the CDR3 is 14 residues. In germline, CDR1 is MDHEN, CDR2 SYDVKM. The V end was cut by 3 bases, the J end by 2 bases, with 10 bases between. CDR3: CASSFGRPQETQYF. CDR3 sequence (DNA): TGTGCCAGCAGTTTCGGCCGCCCTCAAGAGACCCAGTACTTC.

V and J are TRBV5-1 and TRBJ2-5; 10 bases fit TRBD2. Germline CDR1 SGHRS, CDR2 YFSETQ. The CDR3 is 16 amino acids. Trimming removed 4 bases from V and 5 bases from J; junction bases left unmatched: 11. The CDR3 DNA reads TGCGCCAGCAGCATAGCTCCTAGCGGGGGCCAGGAGACCCAGTACTTC. Its translation is CASSIAPSGGQETQYF.

The CDR3: CASSPSGRGGATQYF. The CDR3 DNA follows: TGTGCCAGCAGTCCTAGCGGGAGGGGAGGGGCTACGCAGTATTTT. V usage is TRBV28 and J usage is TRBJ2-3; the match to TRBD2 covers 12 bases. CDR1 and CDR2 (germline): MDHEN, SYDVKM. V was clipped by 5 bases and J by 8 bases; unmatched bases: 8. The CDR3 extends over 15 amino acids.

V gene TRBV25-1 combines with J gene TRBJ1-1; possible D gene TRBD1, 6 bases. V lost 0 bases and J 6 bases, leaving 11 bases between the germline ends. From germline, CDR1 is MGHDK and CDR2 SYGVNS. This CDR3 is built from 14 residues. The chain's CDR3 is CASSEYRGAAEAFF. CDR3 nucleotide sequence: TGTGCCAGCAGTGAATATAGGGGGGCGGCTGAAGCTTTCTTT.

The table lists this clonotype with a count of one. V usage is TRBV4-3 and J usage is TRBJ2-1, with D unresolved. This CDR3 has 14 residues. V was shortened by 0 bases and J by 7 bases, with 10 bases between the two germline ends. From germline, CDR1 is LGHNA and CDR2 YSLEER. The CDR3 DNA sequence: TGCGCCAGCAGCCAAGAAATTGGTGGTAATGAGCAGTTCTTC. Translating it yields CASSQEIGGNEQFF.

A few counts support this clonotype. The chain is built from TRBV5-5 and TRBJ2-1; 14 bases map to TRBD2. The germline V gene has CDR1 SGHKS and CDR2 YYEKEE (reference sequence). This CDR3 contains 16 residues. Germline trimming cut 5 bases from V and 3 bases from J; bases unmatched to any gene: 4. The CDR3 here is CASRTGLAGDYNEQFF. CDR3 DNA: TGTGCCAGCAGAACGGGACTAGCGGGAGACTACAATGAGCAGTTCTTC.

J is TRBJ2-5 and V is TRBV20-1; the D gene could be TRBD1 or TRBD2 (5 bases each). Trimming left V 6 bases short and J 5 bases short, with 13 bases between. The CDR3 length is 12 residues. Germline V gene sequence: CDR1 DFQATT, CDR2 SNEGSKA (reference sequence). CDR3 sequence (DNA): TGCAGTGCCGACCGGGACGCGGAGACCCAGTACTTC. It codes for CSADRDAETQYF.